These 15 T cell receptor beta chains were all obtained from the same sample, sequenced in a study of CD8 T cells in Susac syndrome. Reverse transcription of about 0.45 to 1 ug RNA used random hexamers. TCRdb used MiXCR to reprocess the immunoSEQ multiplex PCR reads, holding one entry per CDR3 protein. The table shows 95,000 to 150,000 distinct CDR3 sequences, with around 94% occurring only once. The sequenced material came from CD8+ T cells from PBMCs. The receptors derive from a human donor with Susac syndrome.

This chain joins TRBV4-1 and TRBJ1-3; possible D gene TRBD1, 5 bases. V was trimmed by 6 bases and J by 4 bases, leaving 10 bases between them. The CDR3 runs 13 residues. Per germline, CDR1 MGHRA and CDR2 YSYEKL. DNA of the CDR3: TGCGCCAGCAGTTCAGGGTCCGGAAACACCATATATTTT. As protein: CASSSGSGNTIYF.

In its sample, this clonotype was seen once. The chain joins TRBV18 to TRBJ2-3; D is undetermined. The CDR3 sequence is 14 residues long. Germline values: CDR1 KGHSH, CDR2 LQKENI. Trimming removed 6 bases at V and 2 bases at J, with 12 bases between. The CDR3 sequence: CASSEGPFTDTQYF. The DNA for the CDR3 is TGTGCCAGCTCCGAAGGGCCGTTCACAGATACGCAGTATTTT.

V and J are TRBV10-3 and TRBJ2-3; D gene unclear. V lost 0 bases to trimming and J lost 6 bases, with 7 bases between them. The germline CDR1 and CDR2 sequences are ENHRY and SYGVKD. This CDR3 has 13 amino acids. CDR3 nucleotides: TGTGCCATCAGTGAGTCGAAAGGGGATACGCAGTATTTT. Its protein product is CAISESKGDTQYF.

This chain connects TRBV25-1 to TRBJ1-1, with 9 bases identical to TRBD1. With 7 bases clipped from V and 5 bases from J, the junction kept 2 bases outside the gene matches. CDR3 length: 12 amino acids. Germline V gene data show CDR1 as MGHDK and CDR2 as SYGVNS. Written as DNA, the CDR3 is TGTGCCAGCACGACAGGGGGGACTGAAGCTTTCTTT. Translation: CASTTGGTEAFF. Full variable domain (missing parts from reference TRBV25-1 and TRBJ1-1): EADIYQTPRYLVIGTGKKITLECSQTMGHDKMYWYQQDPGMELHLIHYSYGVNSTEKGDLSSESTVSRIRTEHFPLTLESARPSHTSQYLCASTTGGTEAFFGQGTRLTVV.

The chain couples TRBV24-1 to TRBJ1-2; 9 bases match TRBD1. The CDR3 runs to 16 residues. Germline CDR1 KGHDR, CDR2 SFDVKD. Germline trimming cut 9 bases from V and 8 bases from J; bases unmatched to any gene: 18. The chain's CDR3 is CATYWDRALQEMGYTF. DNA of the CDR3: TGTGCCACCTACTGGGACAGGGCGTTGCAGGAGATGGGCTACACCTTC.

V gene TRBV6-2 or TRBV6-3 combines with J gene TRBJ2-7; D unclear. Trimming took off 2 bases at V and 7 bases at J, with 9 bases between the two ends. This CDR3 contains 12 residues. The germline CDR1 and CDR2 sequences are MNHEY and SVGEGT. The CDR3 loop is CASSYPEREQYF. In nucleotides, the CDR3 is TGTGCCAGCAGTTACCCGGAGAGGGAGCAGTACTTC.

V usage is TRBV25-1 and J usage is TRBJ1-2, with TRBD1 identical over 7 bases. V shed 2 bases, J shed 8 bases, and the junction held 8 bases outside the gene matches. The CDR3 runs 14 residues. Germline CDR1 and CDR2: MGHDK and SYGVNS. Here the CDR3 reads CASSERGQLIGYTF. The CDR3 DNA reads as TGTGCCAGCAGTGAACGGGGACAGCTTATAGGCTACACCTTC.

J is TRBJ2-2 and V is TRBV7-2, with TRBD2 identical over 7 bases. The CDR3 contains 17 residues. The V gene's germline CDR1 is SGHTA and CDR2 FQGNSA. The V gene end was trimmed by 5 bases and the J gene end by 0 bases; junction bases not matched to a gene: 9. This chain's CDR3 is CASSTPREGPNTGELFF. In DNA form, the CDR3 reads TGTGCCAGCAGCACCCCCAGGGAGGGACCGAACACCGGGGAGCTGTTTTTT. Full variable domain (missing parts from reference TRBV7-2 and TRBJ2-2): GAGVSQSPSNKVTEKGKDVELRCDPISGHTALYWYRQSLGQGLEFLIYFQGNSAPDKSGLPSDRFSAERTGGSVSTLTIQRTQQEDSAVYLCASSTPREGPNTGELFFGEGSRLTVL.

The rearrangement uses TRBV9 and TRBJ1-2; 9 bases line up with TRBD1. This CDR3 is 17 amino acids long. CDR1 is SGDLS, CDR2 YYNGEE, per germline. The J segment lost 4 bases and the V segment lost 3 bases, leaving 13 bases of the junction unmatched. CDR3 coding DNA: TGTGCCAGCAGCGGATCCGGGACAGGGATTGGTAGCTATGGCTACACCTTC. Protein: CASSGSGTGIGSYGYTF.

The rearrangement uses TRBV4-1 and TRBJ1-6; D gene ambiguous. Deletions cut 0 bases from V and 4 bases from J, with 10 bases between. This CDR3 has 16 amino acids. Germline loops: CDR1 MGHRA, CDR2 YSYEKL. The CDR3 protein is CASSQETHVYNSPLHF. The CDR3 DNA follows: TGCGCCAGCAGCCAAGAAACACACGTGTATAATTCACCCCTCCACTTT.

The V gene is TRBV27, the J gene TRBJ2-5; D is possibly TRBD2 (5 bases). Germline-derived CDR1 and CDR2 are MNHEY and SMNVEV (reference sequence). This CDR3 has 14 residues. V lost 3 bases and J 5 bases, leaving 13 bases between the germline ends. The CDR3 here is CASSLWPSGETQYF. CDR3 in DNA: TGTGCCAGCAGTTTGTGGCCCTCGGGGGAGACCCAGTACTTC.

The chain carries TRBV12-3 or TRBV12-4 and TRBJ1-5, with TRBD1 as a possible D gene (6 bases). Trimming shortened V by 6 bases and J by 4 bases, and 13 bases separated the two germline ends. CDR3 length equals 14 residues. CDR3 in amino acids: CASSLRTDNQPQHF. CDR3 DNA sequence: TGTGCCAGCAGCCTAAGGACAGATAATCAGCCCCAGCATTTT.

This clonotype appeared a single time. This rearrangement joins TRBV5-6 to TRBJ1-2; a weak D match, TRBD1 (5 bases). V was clipped by 0 bases and J by 5 bases, with 11 bases between them. There are 14 residues in the CDR3. Germline-derived CDR1 and CDR2 are SGHDT and YYEEEE. In nucleotides, the CDR3 is TGTGCCAGCAGCTTGGGGGGCGCCGTGTATGGCTACACCTTC. Amino acid sequence: CASSLGGAVYGYTF.

The chain links TRBV9 to TRBJ1-1; possibly TRBD1 for D (5 bases). The ends were cut back, 3 bases at V and 1 base at J, with 10 bases in the middle. CDR1 and CDR2 from the germline V gene are SGDLS and YYNGEE. The CDR3 has 14 amino acids. The CDR3 loop reads CASSADRQNTEAFF. CDR3 in DNA: TGTGCCAGCAGCGCCGACAGACAGAACACTGAAGCTTTCTTT.

A single count supports this clonotype. The chain joins TRBV29-1 to TRBJ2-1; a weak D match, TRBD1 (6 bases). V was trimmed by 7 bases and J by 3 bases, leaving 13 bases between them. The CDR3 runs 13 residues. Germline V gene data show CDR1 as SQVTM and CDR2 as ANQGSEA. The CDR3 sequence is CSARGTNYNEQFF. CDR3 nucleotides: TGCAGCGCGAGGGGGACAAACTACAATGAGCAGTTCTTC.